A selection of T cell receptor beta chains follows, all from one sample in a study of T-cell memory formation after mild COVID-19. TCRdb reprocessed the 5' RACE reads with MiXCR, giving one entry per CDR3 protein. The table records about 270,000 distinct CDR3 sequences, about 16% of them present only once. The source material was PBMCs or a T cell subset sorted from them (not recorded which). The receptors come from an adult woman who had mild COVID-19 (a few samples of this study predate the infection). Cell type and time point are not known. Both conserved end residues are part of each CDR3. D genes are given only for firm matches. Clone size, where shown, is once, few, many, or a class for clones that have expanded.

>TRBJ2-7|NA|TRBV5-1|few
CASSLEAGRSNEQYF
TGCGCCAGCAGCTTGGAAGCGGGCCGATCGAACGAGCAGTACTTC
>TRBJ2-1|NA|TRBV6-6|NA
CASSYSGGGLRAYNEQFF
TGTGCCAGCAGTTACTCGGGGGGGGGCTTACGGGCCTACAATGAGCAGTTCTTC
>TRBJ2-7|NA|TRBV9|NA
CARLRDRTYEQYF
TGTGCCAGACTCCGTGACAGAACCTACGAGCAGTACTTC
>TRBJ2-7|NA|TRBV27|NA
CASSLSTRIYEQYF
TGTGCCAGCAGTTTATCGACTAGAATCTACGAGCAGTACTTC
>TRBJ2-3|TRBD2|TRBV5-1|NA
CASSIPSGSYTDTQYF
TGCGCCAGCAGCATACCTAGCGGCTCCTACACAGATACGCAGTATTTT
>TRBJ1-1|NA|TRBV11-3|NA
CASSLDPRQKGAFF
TGTGCCAGCAGCTTAGATCCGAGACAGAAGGGAGCTTTCTTT
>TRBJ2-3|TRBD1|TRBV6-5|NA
CASSQGTGGPYPQYF
TGTGCCAGCAGTCAGGGGACAGGGGGCCCATATCCGCAGTATTTT
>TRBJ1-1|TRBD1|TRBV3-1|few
CASSSWTGEYTEAFF
TGTGCCAGCAGTTCCTGGACAGGGGAATACACTGAAGCTTTCTTT
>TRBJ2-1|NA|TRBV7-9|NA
CASLGLGGPNEQFF
TGTGCCAGCCTCGGGCTAGGGGGTCCCAATGAGCAGTTCTTC
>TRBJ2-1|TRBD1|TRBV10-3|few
CAISPGQGAGEQFF
TGTGCCATCAGTCCAGGACAGGGGGCTGGTGAGCAGTTCTTC
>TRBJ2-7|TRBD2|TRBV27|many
CASRGLADSYEQYF
TGTGCCAGCAGGGGACTAGCTGACTCCTACGAGCAGTACTTC
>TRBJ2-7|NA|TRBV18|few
CASSHRQPLEQYF
TGTGCCAGCTCACACAGGCAGCCCTTGGAGCAGTACTTC
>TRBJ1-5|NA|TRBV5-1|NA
CASSLGPVVSVDQPQHF
TGCGCCAGCAGCCTTGGCCCGGTGGTCTCGGTGGATCAGCCCCAGCATTTT
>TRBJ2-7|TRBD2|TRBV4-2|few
CASSQPAGEAYEQYF
TGTGCCAGCAGCCAGCCAGCGGGGGAGGCCTACGAGCAGTACTTC
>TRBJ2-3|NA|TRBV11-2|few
CASSRRETDTQYF
TGTGCCAGCAGCCGCAGGGAAACAGATACGCAGTATTTT
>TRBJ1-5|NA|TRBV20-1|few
CSATLAGSGNQPQHF
TGCAGTGCCACCTTGGCAGGGTCAGGCAATCAGCCCCAGCATTTT
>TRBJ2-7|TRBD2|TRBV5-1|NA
CASSSSGTTTYEQYF
TGCGCCAGCAGCTCCTCCGGGACTACCACCTACGAGCAGTACTTC
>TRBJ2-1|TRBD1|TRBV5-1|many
CASSHRQGGYNEQFF
TGCGCCAGCAGCCACCGACAGGGTGGGTACAATGAGCAGTTCTTC
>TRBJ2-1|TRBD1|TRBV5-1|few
CASSWAGQDYNEQFF
TGCGCCAGCAGCTGGGCGGGACAGGATTACAATGAGCAGTTCTTC
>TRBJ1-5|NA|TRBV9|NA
CASSVAPDSNQPQHF
TGTGCCAGCAGCGTAGCCCCGGATAGCAATCAGCCCCAGCATTTT
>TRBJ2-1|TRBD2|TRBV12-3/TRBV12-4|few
CASRQRLAGGHNEQFF
TGTGCCAGCAGGCAGAGGCTAGCGGGAGGCCACAATGAGCAGTTCTTC
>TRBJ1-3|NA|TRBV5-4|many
CASSSRGRISGNTIYF
TGTGCCAGCAGCTCCCGCGGACGGATCTCTGGAAACACCATATATTTT
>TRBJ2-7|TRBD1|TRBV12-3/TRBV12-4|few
CASSLAPDRGDEQYF
TGTGCCAGCAGTTTAGCGCCCGACAGGGGGGACGAGCAGTACTTC
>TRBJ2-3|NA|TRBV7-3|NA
CASARGTDTQYF
TGTGCCAGCGCAAGGGGCACAGATACGCAGTATTTT
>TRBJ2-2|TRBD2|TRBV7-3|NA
CASRRGGTPLTGELFF
TGTGCCAGCAGGCGCGGGGGGACACCGCTCACCGGGGAGCTGTTTTTT
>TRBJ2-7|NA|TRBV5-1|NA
CASSLGTPTYEQYF
TGCGCCAGCAGCTTGGGGACACCCACCTACGAGCAGTACTTC
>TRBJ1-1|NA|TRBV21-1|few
CASSINQGMNTEAFF
TGTGCCAGCAGCATAAATCAGGGAATGAACACTGAAGCTTTCTTT